The T cell receptor (beta chain) described here comes from a study of T cell clonotyping in hematopoietic cell transplantation. Trimming removed 3 bases from V and 6 bases from J; junction bases left unmatched: 3. Germline-derived CDR1 and CDR2 are LNHDA and SQIVND (reference sequence). The CDR3 is 15 amino acids. The table came from immunoSEQ multiplex PCR; TCRdb's copy has only in-frame clones and leaves some out. The sample includes over 10,000 clones, around 74% of them seen just once. Samples: about 28 days before transplant, then days 30, 100 and 180 after. On this clone: Antigen specificity is unknown.

Study findings and constraints: Graft donor and pretransplant recipient Inverse Simpson Index values predicted broader posttransplant TCR diversity. Cells were unsorted, so CD4 and CD8 contributions were not separated. Recipient TCR diversity dropped after transplant; expanded clonotypes rose from day 30 to 180.

Source: peripheral blood mononuclear cells, taken 180 days after allogeneic stem cell transplant. The sequence came from a male patient in his sixties or seventies who had an allogeneic stem cell transplant from an unrelated donor, so the T cells may come from the graft donor. Some clones in this sample may be carry-over from other donors' samples. The gene calls are TRBV19 and TRBJ1-6; TRBD1 matches at 9 bases. The CDR3 is CASSMDRGLNSPLHF. The CDR3 nucleotides read TGTGCCAGTAGTATGGACAGGGGACTTAATTCACCCCTCCACTTT.